This T cell receptor (beta chain) comes out of a study of cytomegalovirus exposure and HLA in healthy donors. Primers included in the PCR were 60 Vbeta and 13 Jbeta primers. Clones were read by immunoSEQ multiplex PCR, and TCRdb kept only the in-frame ones, dropping some. The data contain 180,000 or so clones, over 65% of them singletons. Per the germline V gene, CDR1 is LNHNV and CDR2 is YYDKDF (reference sequence). Trimming removed 4 bases from V and 6 bases from J, with 10 bases in between. The length of the CDR3 is 12 residues. Only one count was recorded for this clone. The chain links TRBV15 to TRBJ2-7; D perhaps matches TRBD1 (6 bases). Sequenced sample: PBMCs. The source is a man aged 18 to 30 in good health and CMV-seronegative. CDR3: CATSTNRVEQYF. The CDR3, as DNA: TGTGCCACCAGCACCAACAGGGTCGAGCAGTACTTC.